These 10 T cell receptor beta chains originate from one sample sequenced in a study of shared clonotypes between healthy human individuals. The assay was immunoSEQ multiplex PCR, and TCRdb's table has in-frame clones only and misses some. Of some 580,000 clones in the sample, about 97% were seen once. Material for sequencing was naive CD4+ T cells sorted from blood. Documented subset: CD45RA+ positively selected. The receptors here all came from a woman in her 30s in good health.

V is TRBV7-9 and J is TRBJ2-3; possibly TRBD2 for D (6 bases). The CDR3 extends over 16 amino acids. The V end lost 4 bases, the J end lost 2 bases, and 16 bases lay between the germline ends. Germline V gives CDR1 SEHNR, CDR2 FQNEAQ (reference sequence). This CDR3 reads CASSSPWGGNTDTQYF. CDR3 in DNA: TGTGCCAGCAGCTCCCCCTGGGGCGGGAACACAGATACGCAGTATTTT. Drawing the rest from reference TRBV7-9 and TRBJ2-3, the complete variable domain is DTGVSQNPRHKITKRGQNVTFRCDPISEHNRLYWYRQTLGQGPEFLTYFQNEAQLEKSRLLSDRFSAERPKGSFSTLEIQRTEQGDSAMYLCASSSPWGGNTDTQYFGPGTRLTVL.

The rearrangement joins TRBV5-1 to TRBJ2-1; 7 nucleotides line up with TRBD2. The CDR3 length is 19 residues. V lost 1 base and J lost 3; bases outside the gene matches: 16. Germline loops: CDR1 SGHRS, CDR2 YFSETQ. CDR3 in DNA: TGCGCCAGCAGCTTGATGATTAGCGGGCCAACACTAAGCTACAATGAGCAGTTCTTC. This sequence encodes CASSLMISGPTLSYNEQFF.

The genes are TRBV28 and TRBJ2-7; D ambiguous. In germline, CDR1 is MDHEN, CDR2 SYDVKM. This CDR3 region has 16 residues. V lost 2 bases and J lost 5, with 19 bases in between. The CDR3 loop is CASSLLAARRGNEQYF. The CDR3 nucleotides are TGTGCCAGCAGTTTACTGGCAGCGCGTCGAGGCAACGAGCAGTACTTC. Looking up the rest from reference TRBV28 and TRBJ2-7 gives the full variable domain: DVKVTQSSRYLVKRTGEKVFLECVQDMDHENMFWYRQDPGLGLRLIYFSYDVKMKEKGDIPEGYSVSREKKERFSLILESASTNQTSMYLCASSLLAARRGNEQYFGPGTRLTVT.

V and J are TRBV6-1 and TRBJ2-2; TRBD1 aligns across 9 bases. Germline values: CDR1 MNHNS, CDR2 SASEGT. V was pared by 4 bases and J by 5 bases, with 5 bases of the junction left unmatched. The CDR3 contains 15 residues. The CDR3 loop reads CASSVDRGRTGELFF. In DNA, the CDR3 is TGTGCCAGCAGTGTTGACAGGGGGAGGACCGGGGAGCTGTTTTTT.

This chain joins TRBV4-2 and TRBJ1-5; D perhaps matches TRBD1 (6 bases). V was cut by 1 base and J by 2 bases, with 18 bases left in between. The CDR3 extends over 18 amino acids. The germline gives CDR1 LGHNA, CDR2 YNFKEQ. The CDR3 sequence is CASSQGAGAGGGNQPQHF. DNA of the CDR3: TGTGCCAGCAGCCAAGGCGCAGGGGCCGGCGGGGGCAATCAGCCCCAGCATTTT.

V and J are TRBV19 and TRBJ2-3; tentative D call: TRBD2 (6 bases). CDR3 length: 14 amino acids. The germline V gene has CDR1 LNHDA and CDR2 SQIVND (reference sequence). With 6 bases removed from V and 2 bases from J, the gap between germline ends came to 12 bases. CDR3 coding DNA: TGTGCCAGTAGCCTGACTAGTTTCACAGATACGCAGTATTTT. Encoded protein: CASSLTSFTDTQYF. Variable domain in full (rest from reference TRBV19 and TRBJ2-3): DGGITQSPKYLFRKEGQNVTLSCEQNLNHDAMYWYRQDPGQGLRLIYYSQIVNDFQKGDIAEGYSVSREKKESFPLTVTSAQKNPTAFYLCASSLTSFTDTQYFGPGTRLTVL.

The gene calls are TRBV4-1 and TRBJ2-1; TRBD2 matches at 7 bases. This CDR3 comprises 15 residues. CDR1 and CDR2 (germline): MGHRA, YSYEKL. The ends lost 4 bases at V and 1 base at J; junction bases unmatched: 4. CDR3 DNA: TGCGCCAGCAGCCGCGGGACTATTTCCTACAATGAGCAGTTCTTC. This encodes CASSRGTISYNEQFF.

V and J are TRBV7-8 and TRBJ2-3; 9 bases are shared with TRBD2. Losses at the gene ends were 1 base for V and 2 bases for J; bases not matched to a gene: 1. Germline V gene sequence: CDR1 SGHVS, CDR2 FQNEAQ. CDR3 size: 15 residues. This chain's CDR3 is CASSLGLADTDTQYF. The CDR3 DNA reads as TGTGCCAGCAGCTTAGGACTAGCGGACACAGATACGCAGTATTTT.

The CDR3 here is CASSQVHGNEQFF. In DNA, the CDR3 is TGCGCCAGCAGCCAAGTCCACGGGAATGAGCAGTTCTTC. The V and J genes are TRBV4-1 and TRBJ2-1; D not certain. Trimming took off 1 base at V and 7 bases at J, with 8 bases between the two ends. The CDR3 runs 13 residues. Germline assignment: CDR1 MGHRA and CDR2 YSYEKL.

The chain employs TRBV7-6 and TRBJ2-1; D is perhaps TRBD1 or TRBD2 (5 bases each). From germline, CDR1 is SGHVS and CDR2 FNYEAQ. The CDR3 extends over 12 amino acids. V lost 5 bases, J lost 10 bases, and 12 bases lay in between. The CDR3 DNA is TGTGCCAGCAGCACCAGCTGGGACGAGCAGTTCTTC. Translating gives CASSTSWDEQFF.